One and the same sample provided the 24 T cell receptor beta chains below, sequenced in a study of T-cell reconstitution after alpha-beta-depleted transplantation in children (dated by TCRdb to about 2016). The method was PCR. Instrument on record: Illumina HiSeq 2500. Molecular barcoding was employed in the preparation of TCR libraries, with unique molecular identifiers being used to normalize TCRbeta repertoire quantification. Using fastp at Q25 and MiXCR, TCRdb reprocessed the public reads and kept productive beta chains. Each CDR3 protein gets just one entry, which takes the most common genes and DNA from the rows behind it. The sample records around 130,000 distinct CDR3 sequences, 9.7% of which are singletons. The ten largest clones take up 24% of the sample. Reading the label with the study, this specimen's treatment or condition is: allogeneic hematopoietic cell transplantation with graft depleted of TCRalphabeta T cells and CD19 B cells.

This specimen was PBMCs, mostly from graft donor cells, taken 180 days after TCRalphabeta/CD19-depleted stem cell transplant. The receptors come from a girl less than two years old who had a stem cell transplant for combined immunodeficiency, so the T cells may come from the graft donor.

The chain employs TRBV4-3 and TRBJ2-7; no reliable D call. CDR1 and CDR2 from the germline V gene are LGHNA and YSLEER. The CDR3 totals 14 residues. Trimming cost V 0 bases and J 3 bases, with 9 bases left between them. The chain's CDR3 is CASSQDNNGYEQYF. The CDR3 nucleotides are TGCGCCAGCAGCCAAGATAACAACGGCTACGAGCAGTACTTC.

The genes are TRBV5-1 and TRBJ2-1; TRBD2 agrees at 7 bases. J lost 0 bases, V lost 4 bases, and 4 bases had no gene match. Looked up from germline, CDR1 is SGHRS and CDR2 is YFSETQ. The CDR3 covers 15 residues. The CDR3 sequence is CASSARTSSYNEQFF. CDR3 in DNA: TGCGCCAGCAGCGCACGGACTAGCTCCTACAATGAGCAGTTCTTC.

CDR3: CASSFHPAKLDQPQHF. CDR3 nucleotides: TGTGCCAGCAGCTTCCACCCCGCTAAATTAGATCAGCCCCAGCATTTT. The chain is built from TRBV7-2 and TRBJ1-5; D uncertain. This CDR3 region has 16 residues. Germline CDR1 SGHTA, CDR2 FQGNSA. V was shortened by 3 bases and J by 5 bases, with 17 bases between the two germline ends.

This sequence joins TRBV5-1 and TRBJ2-7; 7 bases agree with TRBD1. CDR3 length: 14 amino acids. Germline V CDR1 and CDR2: SGHRS, YFSETQ. V dropped 3 bases and J dropped 2; count of bases not matched to a gene: 5. In DNA, the CDR3 is TGCGCCAGCAGCTACCGGGACAGCCCCTACGAGCAGTACTTC. This sequence encodes CASSYRDSPYEQYF.

The chain joins TRBV7-3 to TRBJ2-6, with a weak D call TRBD2 (5 bases). There are 18 residues in the CDR3. Germline V gene sequence: CDR1 SGHTA, CDR2 FQGTGA. V dropped 4 bases and J dropped 0 bases, with 16 bases sitting between them. The DNA of the CDR3 is TGTGCCAGCAGCTCTACTAGTAGCCTCCACTCTGGGGCCAACGTCCTGACTTTC. This translates into CASSSTSSLHSGANVLTF.

This chain connects TRBV4-3 to TRBJ1-4; maybe TRBD1 (5 bases). Germline assignment: CDR1 LGHNA and CDR2 YSLEER. Trimming removed 1 base at V and 3 bases at J, with 9 bases between. The CDR3 runs 15 residues. This CDR3 is CASSQGTGPNEKLFF. The CDR3 DNA reads as TGCGCCAGCAGCCAAGGCACAGGACCTAATGAAAAACTGTTTTTT.

This clonotype was found many times. The rearrangement uses TRBV11-2 and TRBJ2-5; TRBD1 matches 9 bases. Germline CDR1 is SGHAT and CDR2 is FQNNGV. V lost 1 base to trimming and J lost 5 bases; unmatched junction nucleotides: 14. The CDR3 sequence is 18 residues long. Here the CDR3 reads CASSLGRTRDRAGETQYF. CDR3 DNA sequence: TGTGCCAGCAGCTTAGGGAGGACTAGGGACAGGGCCGGGGAGACCCAGTACTTC.

This clonotype came up a few times. The rearrangement links TRBV20-1 to TRBJ1-5, with TRBD1 as a possible D gene (6 bases). Germline V gene lookup returns CDR1 DFQATT and CDR2 SNEGSKA (reference sequence). The CDR3 has 15 amino acids. With 3 bases removed from V and 3 bases from J, the gap between germline ends came to 15 bases. Written as DNA, the CDR3 is TGCAGTGCTAGGCCTCAGGGGCGCGTCAATCAGCCCCAGCATTTT. Its protein product is CSARPQGRVNQPQHF.

This clonotype appeared a few times. The V gene is TRBV20-1, the J gene TRBJ2-5; TRBD2 aligns across 12 bases. From germline, CDR1 is DFQATT and CDR2 SNEGSKA (reference sequence). The CDR3 consists of 15 residues. V lost 6 bases, J lost 0 bases, and 5 bases stayed unmatched. In nucleotides, the CDR3 is TGCAGTGCGTTTCTAGCGGGGGGGTACCAAGAGACCCAGTACTTC. Its translation: CSAFLAGGYQETQYF.

This clonotype was detected ten times or more. V and J are TRBV20-1 and TRBJ1-2; D perhaps matches TRBD1 (5 bases). The CDR3 is 14 residues long. Germline CDR1 is DFQATT and CDR2 is SNEGSKA (reference sequence). Trimming removed 3 bases from V and 7 bases from J, with 18 bases in between. This CDR3 reads CSASQTGGHGGYTF. The CDR3 DNA follows: TGCAGTGCTAGTCAAACAGGAGGTCATGGTGGCTACACCTTC.

Ten or more counts support this clonotype. The J gene is TRBJ2-1, the V gene TRBV29-1; weak D call: TRBD2 (6 bases). Germline V gene lookup returns CDR1 SQVTM and CDR2 ANQGSEA. V lost 5 bases and J lost 3, with 14 bases in between. The CDR3 is 14 amino acids. CDR3 amino acids: CSVRGRGFYNEQFF. The CDR3 DNA sequence: TGCAGCGTTCGAGGGCGGGGATTCTACAATGAGCAGTTCTTC.

The gene calls are TRBV12-3 or TRBV12-4 and TRBJ2-4; TRBD1 aligns across 10 bases. The V and J ends lost 5 bases and 7 bases, in that order; junction bases with no gene match: 11. The CDR3 runs 16 residues. The chain's CDR3 is CASSAGPWTGGNIQYF. In DNA, the CDR3 is TGTGCCAGCAGTGCCGGTCCCTGGACAGGGGGGAACATTCAGTACTTC.

The chain uses TRBV12-3 or TRBV12-4 and TRBJ2-1; 8 nucleotides align to TRBD2. This CDR3 comprises 13 residues. Trimming removed 6 bases from V and 8 bases from J; junction bases left unmatched: 6. The CDR3 spells CASSGLAGHEQFF. DNA of the CDR3: TGTGCCAGCAGCGGACTAGCCGGGCATGAGCAGTTCTTC.

In its sample, this clonotype was seen a few times. This chain joins TRBV5-1 and TRBJ2-1; 7 nucleotides agree with TRBD1. The germline CDR1 and CDR2 sequences are SGHRS and YFSETQ. V trimming: 4 bases; J trimming: 7 bases; junction bases outside the gene matches: 11. The CDR3 has 15 residues. The CDR3 nucleotides read TGCGCCAGCAGCCTCGACAGGGACGGATTGAATGAGCAGTTCTTC. Encoded protein: CASSLDRDGLNEQFF.

At least ten counts were recorded for this clonotype. The J gene is TRBJ1-3, the V gene TRBV7-9; no reliable D call. This CDR3 is 10 amino acids long. Trimming left V 11 bases short and J 5 bases short, with 7 bases between. Germline V lookup: CDR1 SEHNR, CDR2 FQNEAQ (reference sequence). The CDR3 nucleotides are TGTGCCGGAGGAAGAAACACCATATATTTT. It yields the protein CAGGRNTIYF.

This clonotype came up many times. V and J are TRBV7-9 and TRBJ2-1, with 10 nucleotides matching TRBD1. The CDR3 consists of 16 residues. V lost 4 bases and J lost 6; bases outside the gene matches: 9. Germline V lookup: CDR1 SEHNR, CDR2 FQNEAQ (reference sequence). CDR3: CASSSTGTGDVNEQFF. CDR3 DNA: TGTGCCAGCAGCTCCACCGGGACAGGGGATGTCAATGAGCAGTTCTTC.

The V call is TRBV11-2, the J call TRBJ2-5; possible D gene TRBD2, 5 bases. V was clipped by 1 base and J by 2 bases, with 11 bases between them. The CDR3 covers 15 residues. The germline gives CDR1 SGHAT, CDR2 FQNNGV. The CDR3 region has the DNA TGTGCCAGCAGCTTAGGGACTCCCCTTCAAGAGACCCAGTACTTC. Amino acids: CASSLGTPLQETQYF.

This clonotype was found a few times. This sequence joins TRBV20-1 and TRBJ2-1; 8 nucleotides agree with TRBD2. CDR1 DFQATT and CDR2 SNEGSKA come from the germline V gene (reference sequence). Trimming at V came to 1 base and at J to 4 bases, leaving 6 bases not matched to a gene. This CDR3 has 15 residues. The CDR3 protein is CSARGRAGGYNEQFF. CDR3 coding DNA: TGCAGTGCTAGAGGGCGGGCGGGAGGATACAATGAGCAGTTCTTC.

The chain couples TRBV20-1 to TRBJ2-3, with 14 nucleotides matching TRBD2. J was trimmed by 6 bases and V by 0 bases; bases with no gene match: 8. The CDR3 loop spans 17 amino acids. Germline V lookup: CDR1 DFQATT, CDR2 SNEGSKA (reference sequence). In DNA form, the CDR3 reads TGCAGTGCTAGAGATATGGGACTAGCGGGAGAGGCGGATACGCAGTATTTT. It is translated as CSARDMGLAGEADTQYF.

The chain combines TRBV28 with TRBJ2-7; TRBD1 matches at 9 bases. Germline CDR1 and CDR2: MDHEN and SYDVKM. The CDR3 sequence is 16 residues long. The ends lost 2 bases at V and 3 bases at J; junction bases unmatched: 8. The CDR3 reads CASSLDGTGKHYEQYF. CDR3 nucleotide sequence: TGTGCCAGCAGTTTAGATGGGACAGGGAAGCACTACGAGCAGTACTTC.

The genes are TRBV12-3 or TRBV12-4 and TRBJ1-2; 8 bases agree with TRBD1. CDR3 length: 16 residues. V lost 5 bases to trimming and J lost 6 bases; unmatched junction nucleotides: 14. CDR3 residues: CASSPRTGKVGHGYTF. The CDR3, as DNA: TGTGCCAGCAGTCCCAGGACAGGGAAGGTCGGTCATGGCTACACCTTC.

This clonotype showed up many times. This chain connects TRBV6-2 or TRBV6-3 to TRBJ2-1; D gene ambiguous. Germline V gene data show CDR1 as MNHEY and CDR2 as SVGEGT. V lost 6 bases and J 1 base, leaving 19 bases between the germline ends. The CDR3 totals 17 residues. The CDR3 sequence: CASSRSPYSSSYNEQFF. CDR3 DNA: TGTGCCAGCAGCCGATCACCGTATAGCTCTTCCTACAATGAGCAGTTCTTC.

This clonotype occurred a few times. The chain is built from TRBV20-1 and TRBJ2-3; D is possibly TRBD1 (5 bases). Germline CDR1 DFQATT, CDR2 SNEGSKA (reference sequence). This CDR3 has 16 residues. Trimming pared 8 bases from V and 2 bases from J, leaving 23 bases between. CDR3 nucleotides: TGCAGTTATTCACCCGGACATCCACGTGCCACAGATACGCAGTATTTT. Its translation is CSYSPGHPRATDTQYF.

This clonotype showed up just a few times. This chain joins TRBV7-2 and TRBJ2-3; D might be TRBD1 (5 bases). Germline V gene lookup returns CDR1 SGHTA and CDR2 FQGNSA. Trimming shortened V by 4 bases and J by 4 bases, and 12 bases separated the two germline ends. The CDR3 is 14 residues long. The CDR3: CASSSGLGADTQYF. The CDR3 coding sequence is TGTGCCAGCAGCTCAGGTCTAGGGGCAGATACGCAGTATTTT.